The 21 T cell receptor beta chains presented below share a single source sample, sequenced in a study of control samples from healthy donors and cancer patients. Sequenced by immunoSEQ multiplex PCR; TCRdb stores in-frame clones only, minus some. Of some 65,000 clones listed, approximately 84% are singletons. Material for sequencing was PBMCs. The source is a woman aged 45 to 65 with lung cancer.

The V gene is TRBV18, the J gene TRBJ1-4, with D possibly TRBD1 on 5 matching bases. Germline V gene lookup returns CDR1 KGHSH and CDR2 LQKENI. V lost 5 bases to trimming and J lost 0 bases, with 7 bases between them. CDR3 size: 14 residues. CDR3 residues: CASSGTATNEKLFF. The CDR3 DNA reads TGTGCCAGCTCAGGGACGGCAACTAATGAAAAACTGTTTTTT.

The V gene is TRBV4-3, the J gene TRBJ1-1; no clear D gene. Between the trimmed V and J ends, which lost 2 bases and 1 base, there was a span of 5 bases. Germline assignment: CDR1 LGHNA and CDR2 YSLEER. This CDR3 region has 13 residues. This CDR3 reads CASSQTENTEAFF. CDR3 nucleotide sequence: TGCGCCAGCAGCCAAACGGAGAACACTGAAGCTTTCTTT.

Written as DNA, the CDR3 is TGTGCCAGCTCAGTTACAAGACAGGAGAACACTGAAGCTTTCTTT. Amino acid sequence: CASSVTRQENTEAFF. The chain couples TRBV18 to TRBJ1-1; the D gene is possibly TRBD1 (6 bases). This CDR3 has 15 residues. V gave up 5 bases and J gave up 1 base, with 14 bases separating them. Looked up from germline, CDR1 is KGHSH and CDR2 is LQKENI.

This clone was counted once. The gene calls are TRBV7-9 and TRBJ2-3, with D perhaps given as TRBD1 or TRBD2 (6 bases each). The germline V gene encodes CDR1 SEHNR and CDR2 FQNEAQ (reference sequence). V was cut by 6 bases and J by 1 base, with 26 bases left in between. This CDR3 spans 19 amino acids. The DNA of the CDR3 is TGTGCCAGCAGTCGCCTGGGACAAAGAACGTCGGGGGGCACAGATACGCAGTATTTT. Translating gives CASSRLGQRTSGGTDTQYF.

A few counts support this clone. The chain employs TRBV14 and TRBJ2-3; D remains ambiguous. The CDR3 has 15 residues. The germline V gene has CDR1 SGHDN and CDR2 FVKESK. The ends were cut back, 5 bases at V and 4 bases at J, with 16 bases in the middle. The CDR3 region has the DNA TGTGCCAGCAGCACCCGGGCCCACTGGCCAGATACGCAGTATTTT. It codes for CASSTRAHWPDTQYF.

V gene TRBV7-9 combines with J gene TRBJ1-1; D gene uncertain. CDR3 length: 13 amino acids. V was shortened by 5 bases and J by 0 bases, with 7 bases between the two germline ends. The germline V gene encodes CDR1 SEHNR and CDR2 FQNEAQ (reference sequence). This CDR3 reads CASSRDMNTEAFF. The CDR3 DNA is TGTGCCAGCAGCAGAGACATGAACACTGAAGCTTTCTTT.

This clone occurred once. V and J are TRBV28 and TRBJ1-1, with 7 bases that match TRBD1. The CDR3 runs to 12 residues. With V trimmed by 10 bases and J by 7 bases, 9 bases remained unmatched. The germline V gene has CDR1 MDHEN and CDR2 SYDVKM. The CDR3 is CATSYWDSEAFF. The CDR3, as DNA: TGTGCCACAAGCTATTGGGACAGTGAAGCTTTCTTT.

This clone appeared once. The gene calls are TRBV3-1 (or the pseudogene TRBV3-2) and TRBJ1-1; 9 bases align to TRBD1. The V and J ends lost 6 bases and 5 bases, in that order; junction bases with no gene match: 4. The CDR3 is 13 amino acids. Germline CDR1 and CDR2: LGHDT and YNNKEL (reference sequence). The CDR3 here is CASSRTGVTEAFF. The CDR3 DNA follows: TGTGCCAGCAGTCGGACAGGGGTTACTGAAGCTTTCTTT.

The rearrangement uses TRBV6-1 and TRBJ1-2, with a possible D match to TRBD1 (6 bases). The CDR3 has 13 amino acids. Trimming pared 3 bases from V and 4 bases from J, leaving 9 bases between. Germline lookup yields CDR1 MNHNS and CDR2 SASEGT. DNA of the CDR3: TGTGCCAGCAGTGAGGAAGGGGGCTATGGCTACACCTTC. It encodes CASSEEGGYGYTF.

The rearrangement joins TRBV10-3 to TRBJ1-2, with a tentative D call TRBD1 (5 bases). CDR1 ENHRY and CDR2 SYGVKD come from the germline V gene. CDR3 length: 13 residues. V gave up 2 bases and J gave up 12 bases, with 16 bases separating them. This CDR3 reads CAISEVEGQGHTF. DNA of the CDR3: TGTGCCATCAGTGAGGTTGAGGGGCAGGGCCACACCTTC.

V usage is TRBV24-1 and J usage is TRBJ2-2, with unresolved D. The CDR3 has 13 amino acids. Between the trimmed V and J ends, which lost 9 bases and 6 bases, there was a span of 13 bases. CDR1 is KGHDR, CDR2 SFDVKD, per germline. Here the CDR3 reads CATAPFGPGELFF. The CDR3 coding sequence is TGTGCCACCGCCCCGTTCGGTCCCGGGGAGCTGTTTTTT.

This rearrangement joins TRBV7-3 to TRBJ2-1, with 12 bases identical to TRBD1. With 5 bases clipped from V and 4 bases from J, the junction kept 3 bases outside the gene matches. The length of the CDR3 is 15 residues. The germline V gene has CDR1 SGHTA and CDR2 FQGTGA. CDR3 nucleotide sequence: TGTGCCAGCAGCGGGACAGGGGGCGTTTACAATGAGCAGTTCTTC. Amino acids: CASSGTGGVYNEQFF. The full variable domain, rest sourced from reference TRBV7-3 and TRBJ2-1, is GAGVSQTPSNKVTEKGKYVELRCDPISGHTALYWYRQSLGQGPEFLIYFQGTGAADDSGLPNDRFFAVRPEGSVSTLKIQRTERGDSAVYLCASSGTGGVYNEQFFGPGTRLTVL.

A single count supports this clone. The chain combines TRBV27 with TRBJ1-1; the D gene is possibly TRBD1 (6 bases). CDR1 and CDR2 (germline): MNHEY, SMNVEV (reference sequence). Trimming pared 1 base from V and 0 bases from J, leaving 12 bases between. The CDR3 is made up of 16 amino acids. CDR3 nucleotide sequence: TGTGCCAGCAGTTTATTCCCGGGACAAATGAACACTGAAGCTTTCTTT. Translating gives CASSLFPGQMNTEAFF.

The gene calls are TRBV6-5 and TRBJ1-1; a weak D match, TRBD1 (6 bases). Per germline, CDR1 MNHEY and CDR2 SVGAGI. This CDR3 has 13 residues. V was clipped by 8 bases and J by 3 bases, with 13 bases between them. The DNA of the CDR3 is TGTGCCAGCTCCAGTGGGGGGCACACTGAAGCTTTCTTT. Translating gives CASSSGGHTEAFF.

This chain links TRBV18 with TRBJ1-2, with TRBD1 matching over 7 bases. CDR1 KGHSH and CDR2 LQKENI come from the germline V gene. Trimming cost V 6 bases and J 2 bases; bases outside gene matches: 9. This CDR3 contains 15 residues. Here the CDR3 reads CASSGSGQLNYGYTF. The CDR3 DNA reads TGTGCCAGCTCTGGATCGGGACAGCTCAACTATGGCTACACCTTC. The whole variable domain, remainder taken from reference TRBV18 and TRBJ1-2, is NAGVMQNPRHLVRRRGQEARLRCSPMKGHSHVYWYRQLPEEGLKFMVYLQKENIIDESGMPKERFSAEFPKEGPSILRIQQVVRGDSAAYFCASSGSGQLNYGYTFGSGTRLTVV.

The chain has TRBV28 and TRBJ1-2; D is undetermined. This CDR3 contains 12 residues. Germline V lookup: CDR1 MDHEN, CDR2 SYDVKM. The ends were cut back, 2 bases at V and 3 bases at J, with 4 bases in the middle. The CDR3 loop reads CASSLIDYGYTF. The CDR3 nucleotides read TGTGCCAGCAGTTTAATCGACTATGGCTACACCTTC.

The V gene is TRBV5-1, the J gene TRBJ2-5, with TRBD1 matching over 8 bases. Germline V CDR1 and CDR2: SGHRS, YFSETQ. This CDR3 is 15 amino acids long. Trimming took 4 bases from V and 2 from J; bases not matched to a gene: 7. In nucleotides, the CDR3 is TGCGCCAGCAGCCGTGGACAGGGTGGACAAGAGACCCAGTACTTC. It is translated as CASSRGQGGQETQYF.

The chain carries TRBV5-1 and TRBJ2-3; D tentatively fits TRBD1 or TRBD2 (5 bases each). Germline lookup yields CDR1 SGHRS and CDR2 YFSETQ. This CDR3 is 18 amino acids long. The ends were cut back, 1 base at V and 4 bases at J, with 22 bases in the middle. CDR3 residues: CASSLSRWGRGRPDTQYF. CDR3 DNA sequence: TGCGCCAGCAGCTTGTCCCGGTGGGGCCGGGGTAGGCCAGATACGCAGTATTTT.

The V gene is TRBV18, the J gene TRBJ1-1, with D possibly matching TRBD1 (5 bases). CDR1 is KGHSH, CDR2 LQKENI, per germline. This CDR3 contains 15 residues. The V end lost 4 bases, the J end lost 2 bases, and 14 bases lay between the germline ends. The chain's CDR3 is CASSRAGQPNTEAFF. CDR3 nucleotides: TGTGCCAGCTCACGAGCAGGACAACCAAACACTGAAGCTTTCTTT.

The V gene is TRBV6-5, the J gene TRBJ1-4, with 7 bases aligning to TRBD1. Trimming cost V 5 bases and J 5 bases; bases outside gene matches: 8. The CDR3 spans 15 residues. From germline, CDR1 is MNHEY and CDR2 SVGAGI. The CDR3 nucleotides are TGTGCCAGCAGTCGGATGGGACAGATGAATGAAAAACTGTTTTTT. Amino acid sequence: CASSRMGQMNEKLFF.

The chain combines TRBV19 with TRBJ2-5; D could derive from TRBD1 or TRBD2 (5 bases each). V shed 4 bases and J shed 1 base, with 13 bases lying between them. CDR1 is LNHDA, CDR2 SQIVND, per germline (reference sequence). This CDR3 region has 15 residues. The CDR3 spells CASSSLGGGQETQYF. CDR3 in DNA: TGTGCCAGTAGTAGCCTTGGGGGTGGCCAAGAGACCCAGTACTTC.